This record concerns one TCR beta chain sequence. Unmatched junction bases numbered 16, after V lost 7 bases and J lost 0 bases. Germline V gene data show CDR1 as MDHEN and CDR2 as SYDVKM. This CDR3 has 19 amino acids. The data are from a study of PD-1 blockade in classical Hodgkin lymphoma. The repertoire was sequenced with immunoSEQ multiplex PCR; TCRdb's copy has only in-frame clones and lacks some. Altogether some 30,000 clones are present, around 70% being singletons, with the ten largest covering around 3.3%. Every patient had relapsed following autologous stem cell transplantation, and cohorts differed in brentuximab vedotin exposure.

The clonotype originates from a human donor with classical Hodgkin lymphoma. This chain connects TRBV28 to TRBJ1-5, with 9 bases matching TRBD1. Source: peripheral blood mononuclear cells (PBMCs), taken before the second cycle of nivolumab. The CDR3 sequence: CASTEGTGMEYFSNQPQHF. CDR3 in DNA: TGTGCCAGCACCGAAGGGACAGGGATGGAATATTTTAGCAATCAGCCCCAGCATTTT.